Following are 10 T cell receptor beta chains from one sample sequenced in a study of T-cell reconstitution after alpha-beta-depleted transplantation in children. A TCRbeta library incorporating unique molecular identifiers was prepared. Via MiXCR, TCRdb re-called the PCR reads, giving one row per CDR3 protein. Counted here are about a million distinct CDR3 sequences, about 30% occurring once; the ten biggest clones make up approximately 30%. The specimen comprised PBMCs, mostly from graft donor cells, sampled 360 days after TCRalphabeta/CD19-depleted stem cell transplant. The receptors derive from a boy in the first two years of life who had a stem cell transplant for SCID, so the T cells may come from the graft donor.

This chain links TRBV4-2 with TRBJ2-2; D not certain. From germline, CDR1 is LGHNA and CDR2 YNFKEQ. Trimming stripped 4 bases from V and 3 bases from J, with 15 bases between. The length of the CDR3 is 16 residues. The DNA of the CDR3 is TGTGCCAGCAGCCCTGAAGGCGGCGCCTACACCGGGGAGCTGTTTTTT. It codes for CASSPEGGAYTGELFF.

The chain recombines TRBV18 with TRBJ2-1; no clear D. V was trimmed by 3 bases and J by 4 bases, leaving 16 bases between them. Germline-derived CDR1 and CDR2 are KGHSH and LQKENI. The CDR3 contains 16 residues. The CDR3 is CASSPQPLRGYNEQFF. CDR3 bases: TGTGCCAGCTCACCCCAACCCCTCCGAGGTTACAATGAGCAGTTCTTC.

The chain carries TRBV6-2 or TRBV6-3 and TRBJ2-5; no clear D gene. Trimming pared 8 bases from V and 3 bases from J, leaving 13 bases between. The germline V gene has CDR1 MNHEY and CDR2 SVGEGT. This CDR3 is 13 amino acids long. CDR3 sequence reads: CASLRGWEETQYF. The CDR3, as DNA: TGTGCCAGCCTGCGAGGATGGGAAGAGACCCAGTACTTC.

The rearrangement joins TRBV10-3 to TRBJ2-7; no reliable D call. The CDR3 has 11 amino acids. Trimming cost V 3 bases and J 5 bases, with 5 bases left between them. Germline CDR1 reads ENHRY; CDR2 reads SYGVKD. DNA for the CDR3: TGTGCCATCAGTGATACGGACGAGCAGTACTTC. It is translated as CAISDTDEQYF.

This clonotype turned up a few times. The V and J genes are TRBV4-1 and TRBJ2-1; 11 nucleotides line up with TRBD2. The CDR3 is 18 residues long. CDR1 MGHRA and CDR2 YSYEKL come from the germline V gene. Trimming took 2 bases from V and 6 from J; bases not matched to a gene: 12. The CDR3 spells CASSQRAVGTSGLNEQFF. In DNA, the CDR3 is TGCGCCAGCAGCCAAAGGGCGGTAGGGACTAGCGGCCTCAATGAGCAGTTCTTC.

This clonotype was counted ten times or more. The rearrangement joins TRBV7-2 to TRBJ2-2; perhaps TRBD1 as D (5 bases). V dropped 0 bases and J dropped 3 bases, with 5 bases sitting between them. The CDR3 has 14 residues. The germline V gene encodes CDR1 SGHTA and CDR2 FQGNSA. The CDR3 nucleotides are TGTGCCAGCAGCTTAGCACAGGACACCGGGGAGCTGTTTTTT. Amino acids: CASSLAQDTGELFF.

V and J are TRBV4-3 and TRBJ1-1; D remains ambiguous. From germline, CDR1 is LGHNA and CDR2 YSLEER. V was cut by 1 base and J by 5 bases, with 8 bases left in between. CDR3 size: 13 residues. The CDR3 DNA is TGCGCCAGCAGCCAAGTAAGAGGTACTGAAGCTTTCTTT. It translates to CASSQVRGTEAFF.

This clonotype showed up just a few times. The chain uses TRBV20-1 and TRBJ2-7; a weak D match, TRBD2 (5 bases). From germline, CDR1 is DFQATT and CDR2 SNEGSKA (reference sequence). Deletions cut 6 bases from V and 6 bases from J, with 27 bases between. This CDR3 region has 16 residues. The CDR3 protein is CSALPDGEFSLGEQYF. The DNA for the CDR3 is TGCAGTGCCCTGCCAGATGGGGAGTTCTCGTTGGGCGAGCAGTACTTC.

This clonotype was observed a single time. This chain links TRBV20-1 with TRBJ2-3, with D perhaps TRBD1 or TRBD2 (6 bases each). The CDR3 has 14 amino acids. Germline loops: CDR1 DFQATT, CDR2 SNEGSKA (reference sequence). V was shortened by 1 base and J by 2 bases, with 10 bases between the two germline ends. DNA of the CDR3: TGCAGTGCTAGAGGGGGGGCCTACACAGATACGCAGTATTTT. Its protein product is CSARGGAYTDTQYF.

This chain joins TRBV29-1 and TRBJ2-1; D call uncertain. From germline, CDR1 is SQVTM and CDR2 ANQGSEA. V was trimmed by 0 bases and J by 3 bases, leaving 6 bases between them. The CDR3 has 13 amino acids. The CDR3 bases are TGCAGCGTTGAAGAGCGGAACTACAATGAGCAGTTCTTC. This gives the protein CSVEERNYNEQFF.